This is a list of T cell receptor beta chains from one sample in a study of chemoradiotherapy in HPV16-positive cancers. Data came from immunoSEQ multiplex PCR; TCRdb stores just in-frame clones and leaves some out. The repertoire holds about 36,000 clones, 92% seen once, with roughly 3.7% in the top ten. The specimen was blood, collected from a patient who underwent chemoradiotherapy. Every receptor here comes from a human donor with HPV-associated anogenital cancer. CDR3s include the opening cysteine and the closing phenylalanine or tryptophan.

v_gene: TRBV11-1
CDR3aa: CASSPTRRGGSSYEQYF

v_gene: TRBV11-2
CDR3aa: CASRLLSPNEKLFF

v_gene: TRBV15
CDR3aa: CATSIGGSEAFF

v_gene: TRBV11-2
CDR3aa: CASSPRTGSNTEAFF

v_gene: TRBV7-9
CDR3aa: CASSLEQGRFSCSCYTF

v_gene: TRBV5-6
CDR3aa: CASSLQGPSGNTIYF

v_gene: TRBV25-1
CDR3aa: CASREVGGAGGYTF

v_gene: TRBV4-1
CDR3aa: CASRPQGSVDTQYF

v_gene: TRBV6-6
CDR3aa: CASSWGTFNTEAFF

v_gene: TRBV19
CDR3aa: CASSIGDTYEQYF